These 4 T cell receptor beta chains came from one sample sequenced in a study of T cells in tumors after PD-1 blockade. Method: immunoSEQ multiplex PCR; TCRdb's copy keeps in-frame clones and lacks some. This sample yields about 24,000 clones, of which 80% to 85% are seen a single time; roughly 12% belongs to the top ten. The specimen was PBMCs, collected after anti-PD-1 treatment. The receptors stem from a human donor with basal cell carcinoma.

The chain recombines TRBV5-8 with TRBJ1-5; D not resolved. The V gene lost 4 bases and the J gene lost 0 bases, with 11 bases spanning the gap. Germline V gene lookup returns CDR1 SGHTS and CDR2 YDEGEE. The CDR3 is made up of 15 amino acids. The CDR3 region is CASSAGIHSNQPQHF. The CDR3 DNA is TGTGCCAGCAGCGCTGGGATACATAGCAATCAGCCCCAGCATTTT.

The rearrangement uses TRBV19 and TRBJ1-4; D gene uncertain. This CDR3 is built from 16 residues. Trimming removed 3 bases at V and 0 bases at J, with 11 bases between. The germline V gene encodes CDR1 LNHDA and CDR2 SQIVND (reference sequence). The CDR3 reads CASSIRALATNEKLFF. The CDR3 DNA reads TGTGCCAGTAGTATTCGCGCATTGGCAACTAATGAAAAACTGTTTTTT.

This chain uses TRBV19 with TRBJ1-1; D may be TRBD1 (6 bases). Germline V gene sequence: CDR1 LNHDA, CDR2 SQIVND (reference sequence). The V and J ends lost 0 bases and 4 bases respectively, with 12 bases between them. The CDR3 has 15 amino acids. The CDR3 region has the DNA TGTGCCAGTAGTATAGATCTCGGGGGCAGCACTGAAGCTTTCTTT. This sequence encodes CASSIDLGGSTEAFF.

This chain links TRBV21-1 with TRBJ2-7; the table gives TRBD2 as D, unverified against the DNA. TRBV21-1 is assigned pseudogene status. CDR3 length equals 14 residues. CDR3 sequence reads: CARGTSGGPGLSYF. CDR3 bases: TGTGCCAGGGGGACTAGCGGGGGACCCGGCCTAAGTTACTTC.